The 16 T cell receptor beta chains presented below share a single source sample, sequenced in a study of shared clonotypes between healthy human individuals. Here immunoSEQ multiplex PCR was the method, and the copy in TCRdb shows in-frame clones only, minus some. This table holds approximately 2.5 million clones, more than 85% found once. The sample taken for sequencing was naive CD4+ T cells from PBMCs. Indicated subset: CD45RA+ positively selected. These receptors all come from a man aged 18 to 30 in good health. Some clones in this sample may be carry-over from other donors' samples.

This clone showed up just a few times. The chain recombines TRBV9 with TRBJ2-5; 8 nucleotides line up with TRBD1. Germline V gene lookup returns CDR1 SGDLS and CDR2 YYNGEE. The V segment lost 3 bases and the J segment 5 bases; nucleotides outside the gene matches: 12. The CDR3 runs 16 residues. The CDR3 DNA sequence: TGTGCCAGCAGCGCCAATCTACAGGGGGTAGGTGAGACCCAGTACTTC. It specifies CASSANLQGVGETQYF. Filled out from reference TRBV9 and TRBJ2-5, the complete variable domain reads DSGVTQTPKHLITATGQRVTLRCSPRSGDLSVYWYQQSLDQGLQFLIQYYNGEERAKGNILERFSAQQFPDLHSELNLSSLELGDSALYFCASSANLQGVGETQYFGPGTRLLVL.

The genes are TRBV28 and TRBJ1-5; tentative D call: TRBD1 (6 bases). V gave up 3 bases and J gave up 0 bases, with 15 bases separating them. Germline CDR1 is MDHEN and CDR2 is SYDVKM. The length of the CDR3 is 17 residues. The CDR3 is CASSFPAGQFSNQPQHF. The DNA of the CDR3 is TGTGCCAGCAGTTTCCCCGCGGGACAATTTAGCAATCAGCCCCAGCATTTT.

CDR3 residues: CASSLGQGAIQPQHF. In nucleotides, the CDR3 is TGTGCCAGCTCTCTCGGACAGGGGGCTATTCAGCCCCAGCATTTT. The V call is TRBV18, the J call TRBJ1-5; 11 bases map to TRBD1. The ends lost 6 bases at V and 6 bases at J; junction bases unmatched: 7. This CDR3 comprises 15 residues. Germline CDR1 and CDR2: KGHSH and LQKENI. Filled out from reference TRBV18 and TRBJ1-5, the complete variable domain reads NAGVMQNPRHLVRRRGQEARLRCSPMKGHSHVYWYRQLPEEGLKFMVYLQKENIIDESGMPKERFSAEFPKEGPSILRIQQVVRGDSAAYFCASSLGQGAIQPQHFGDGTRLSIL.

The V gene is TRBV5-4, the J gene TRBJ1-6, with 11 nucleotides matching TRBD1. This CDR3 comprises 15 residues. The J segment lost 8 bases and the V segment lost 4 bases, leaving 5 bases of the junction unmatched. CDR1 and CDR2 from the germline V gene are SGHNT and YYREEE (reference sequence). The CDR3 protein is CASSDPGQGDSPLHF. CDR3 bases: TGTGCCAGCAGCGACCCGGGACAGGGGGATTCACCCCTCCACTTT.

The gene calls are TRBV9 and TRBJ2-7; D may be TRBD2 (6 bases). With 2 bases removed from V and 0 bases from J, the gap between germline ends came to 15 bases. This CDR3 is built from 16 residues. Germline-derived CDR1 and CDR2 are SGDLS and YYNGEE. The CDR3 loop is CASSVGGPRSSYEQYF. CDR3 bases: TGTGCCAGCAGCGTCGGGGGACCCAGGAGCTCCTACGAGCAGTACTTC.

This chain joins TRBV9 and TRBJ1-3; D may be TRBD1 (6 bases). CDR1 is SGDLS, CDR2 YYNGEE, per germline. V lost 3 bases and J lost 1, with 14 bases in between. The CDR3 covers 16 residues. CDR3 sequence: CASSATGAASGNTIYF. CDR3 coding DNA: TGTGCCAGCAGCGCCACGGGGGCAGCTTCTGGAAACACCATATATTTT.

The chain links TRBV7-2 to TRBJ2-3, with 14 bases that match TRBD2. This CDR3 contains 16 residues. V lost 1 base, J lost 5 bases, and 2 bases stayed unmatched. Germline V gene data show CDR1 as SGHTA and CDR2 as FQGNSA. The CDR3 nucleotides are TGTGCCAGCAGCTTAGGGGGACTAGCGGGAGTAGATACGCAGTATTTT. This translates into CASSLGGLAGVDTQYF.

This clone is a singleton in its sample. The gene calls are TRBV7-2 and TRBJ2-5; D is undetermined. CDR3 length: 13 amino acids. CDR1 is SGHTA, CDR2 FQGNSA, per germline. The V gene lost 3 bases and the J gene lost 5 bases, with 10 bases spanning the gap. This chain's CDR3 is CASSFYFSETQYF. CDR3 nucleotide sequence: TGTGCCAGCAGCTTTTACTTCTCGGAGACCCAGTACTTC.

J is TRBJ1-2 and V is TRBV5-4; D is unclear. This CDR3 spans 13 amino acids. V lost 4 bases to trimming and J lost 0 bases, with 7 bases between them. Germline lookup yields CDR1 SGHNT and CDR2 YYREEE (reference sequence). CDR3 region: CASSNPTNYGYTF. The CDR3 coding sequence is TGTGCCAGCAGCAATCCCACTAACTATGGCTACACCTTC.

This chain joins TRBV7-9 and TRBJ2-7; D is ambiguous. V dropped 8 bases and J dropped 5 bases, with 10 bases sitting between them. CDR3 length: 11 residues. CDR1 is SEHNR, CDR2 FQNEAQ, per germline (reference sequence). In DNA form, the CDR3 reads TGTGCCAGCGGTCTGTCCGACGAGCAGTACTTC. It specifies CASGLSDEQYF.

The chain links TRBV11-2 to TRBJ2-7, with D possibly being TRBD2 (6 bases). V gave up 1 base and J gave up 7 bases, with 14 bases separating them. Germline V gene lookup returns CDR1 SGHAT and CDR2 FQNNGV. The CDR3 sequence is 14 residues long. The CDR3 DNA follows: TGTGCCAGCAGCTTAGCGGGAGCAACTACGGAGCAGTACTTC. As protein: CASSLAGATTEQYF.

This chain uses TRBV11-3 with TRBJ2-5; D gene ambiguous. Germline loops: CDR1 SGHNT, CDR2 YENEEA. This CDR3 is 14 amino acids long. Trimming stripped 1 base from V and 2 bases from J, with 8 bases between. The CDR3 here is CASSLGQTQETQYF. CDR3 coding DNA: TGTGCCAGCAGCTTAGGCCAGACGCAAGAGACCCAGTACTTC.

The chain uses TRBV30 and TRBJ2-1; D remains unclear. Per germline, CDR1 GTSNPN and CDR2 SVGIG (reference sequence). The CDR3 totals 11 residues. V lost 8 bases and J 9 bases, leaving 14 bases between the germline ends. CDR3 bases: TGTGCCGGCCTTATGACCGGTGAGCAGTTCTTC. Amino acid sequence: CAGLMTGEQFF.

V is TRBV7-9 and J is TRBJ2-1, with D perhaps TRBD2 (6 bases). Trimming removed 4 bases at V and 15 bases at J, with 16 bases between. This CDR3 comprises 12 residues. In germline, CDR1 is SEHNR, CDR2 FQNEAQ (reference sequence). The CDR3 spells CASSSLGGEGFF. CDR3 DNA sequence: TGTGCCAGCAGCTCACTCGGGGGAGAGGGGTTCTTC.

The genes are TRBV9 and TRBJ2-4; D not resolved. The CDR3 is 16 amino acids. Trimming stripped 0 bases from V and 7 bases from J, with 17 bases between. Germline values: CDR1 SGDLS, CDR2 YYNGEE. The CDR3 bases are TGTGCCAGCAGCGTAGAGGTAAATCCGCTGATGAACATTCAGTACTTC. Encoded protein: CASSVEVNPLMNIQYF.

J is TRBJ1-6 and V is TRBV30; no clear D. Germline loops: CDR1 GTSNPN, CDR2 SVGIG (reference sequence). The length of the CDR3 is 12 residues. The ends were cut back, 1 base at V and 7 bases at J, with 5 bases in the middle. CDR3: CAWSGLNSPLHF. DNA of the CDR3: TGTGCCTGGAGTGGCCTGAATTCACCCCTCCACTTT.